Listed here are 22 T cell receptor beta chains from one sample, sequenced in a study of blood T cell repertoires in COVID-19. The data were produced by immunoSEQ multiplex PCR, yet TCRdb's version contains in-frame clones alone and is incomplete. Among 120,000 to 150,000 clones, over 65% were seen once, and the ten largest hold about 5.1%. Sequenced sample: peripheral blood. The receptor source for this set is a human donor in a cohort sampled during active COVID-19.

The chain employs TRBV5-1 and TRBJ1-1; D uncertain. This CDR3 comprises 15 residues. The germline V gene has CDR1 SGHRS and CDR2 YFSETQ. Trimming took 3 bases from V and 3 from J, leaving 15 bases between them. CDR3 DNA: TGCGCCAGCAGCTGGGGAGCCGGGCAAGACACTGAAGCTTTCTTT. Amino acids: CASSWGAGQDTEAFF.

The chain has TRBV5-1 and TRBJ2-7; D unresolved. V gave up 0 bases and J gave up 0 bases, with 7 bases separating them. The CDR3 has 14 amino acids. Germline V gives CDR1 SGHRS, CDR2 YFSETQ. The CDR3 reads CASSLGSVSYEQYF. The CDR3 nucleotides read TGCGCCAGCAGCTTGGGAAGCGTCTCCTACGAGCAGTACTTC.

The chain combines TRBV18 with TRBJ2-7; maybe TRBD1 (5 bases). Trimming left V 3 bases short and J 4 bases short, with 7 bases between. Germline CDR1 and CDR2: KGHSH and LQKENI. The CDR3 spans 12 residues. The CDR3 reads CASSPDRYEQYV. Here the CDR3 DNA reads TGTGCCAGCTCACCCGACAGATACGAGCAGTACGTC.

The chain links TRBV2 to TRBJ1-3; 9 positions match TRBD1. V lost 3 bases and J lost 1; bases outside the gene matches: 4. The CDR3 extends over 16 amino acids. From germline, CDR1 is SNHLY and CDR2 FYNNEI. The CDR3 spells CASSDNRGLSGNTIYF. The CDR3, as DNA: TGTGCCAGCAGTGACAACAGGGGGCTTTCTGGAAACACCATATATTTT. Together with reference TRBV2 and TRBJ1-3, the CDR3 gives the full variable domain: EPEVTQTPSHQVTQMGQEVILRCVPISNHLYFYWYRQILGQKVEFLVSFYNNEISEKSEIFDDQFSVERPDGSNFTLKIRSTKLEDSAMYFCASSDNRGLSGNTIYFGEGSWLTVV.

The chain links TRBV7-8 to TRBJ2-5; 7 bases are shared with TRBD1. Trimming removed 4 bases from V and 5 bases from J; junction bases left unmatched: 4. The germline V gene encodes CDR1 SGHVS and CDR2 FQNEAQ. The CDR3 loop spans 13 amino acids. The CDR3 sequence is CASSSRGMETQYF. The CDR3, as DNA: TGTGCCAGCAGCTCCAGGGGGATGGAGACCCAGTACTTC.

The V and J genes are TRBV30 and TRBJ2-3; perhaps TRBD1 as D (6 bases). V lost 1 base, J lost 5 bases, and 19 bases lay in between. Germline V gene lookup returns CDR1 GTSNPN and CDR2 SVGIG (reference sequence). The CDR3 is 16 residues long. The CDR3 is CAWSAHLRGGQDTQYF. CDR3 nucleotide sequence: TGTGCCTGGAGTGCCCACCTCCGTGGGGGCCAAGATACGCAGTATTTT. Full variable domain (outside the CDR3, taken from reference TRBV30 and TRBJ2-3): SQTIHQWPATLVQPVGSPLSLECTVEGTSNPNLYWYRQAAGRGLQLLFYSVGIGQISSEVPQNLSASRPQDRQFILSSKKLLLSDSGFYLCAWSAHLRGGQDTQYFGPGTRLTVL.

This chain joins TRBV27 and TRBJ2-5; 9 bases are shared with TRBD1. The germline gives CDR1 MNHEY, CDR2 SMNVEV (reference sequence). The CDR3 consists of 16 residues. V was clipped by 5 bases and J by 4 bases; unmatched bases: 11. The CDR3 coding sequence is TGTGCCAGCAGTAGAGCGACAGGGGGAGGTTCAGAGACCCAGTACTTC. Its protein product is CASSRATGGGSETQYF.

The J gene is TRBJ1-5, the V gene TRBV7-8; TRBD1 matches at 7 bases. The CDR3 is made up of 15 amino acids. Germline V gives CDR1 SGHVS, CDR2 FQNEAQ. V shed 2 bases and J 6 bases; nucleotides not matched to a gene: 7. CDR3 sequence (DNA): TGTGCCAGCAGCTTATCCGGTCCAGGGGGTCAGCCCCAGCATTTT. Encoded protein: CASSLSGPGGQPQHF.

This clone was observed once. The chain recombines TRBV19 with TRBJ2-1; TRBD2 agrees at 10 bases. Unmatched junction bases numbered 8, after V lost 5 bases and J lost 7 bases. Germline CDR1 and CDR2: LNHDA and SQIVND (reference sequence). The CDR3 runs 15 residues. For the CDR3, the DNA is TGTGCCAGTAGTTGGTCTAGCGGGAGAGGTAATGAGCAGTTCTTC. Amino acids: CASSWSSGRGNEQFF.

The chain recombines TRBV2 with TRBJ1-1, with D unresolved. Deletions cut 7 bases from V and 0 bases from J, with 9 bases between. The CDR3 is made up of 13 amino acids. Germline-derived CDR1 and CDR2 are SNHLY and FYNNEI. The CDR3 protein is CASNGGMNTEAFF. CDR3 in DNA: TGTGCCAGCAATGGCGGCATGAACACTGAAGCTTTCTTT.

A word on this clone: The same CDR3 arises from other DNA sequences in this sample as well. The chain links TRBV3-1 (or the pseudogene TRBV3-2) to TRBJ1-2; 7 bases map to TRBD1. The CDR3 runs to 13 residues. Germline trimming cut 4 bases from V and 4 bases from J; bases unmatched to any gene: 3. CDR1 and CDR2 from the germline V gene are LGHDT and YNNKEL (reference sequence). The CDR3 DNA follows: TGTGCCAGCAGCCCAGGGACAGCCTATGGCTACACCTTC. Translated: CASSPGTAYGYTF.

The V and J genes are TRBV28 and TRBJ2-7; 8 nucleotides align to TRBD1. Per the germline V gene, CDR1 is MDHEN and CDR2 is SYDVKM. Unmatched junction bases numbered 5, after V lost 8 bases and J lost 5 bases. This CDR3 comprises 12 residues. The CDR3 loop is CASAGTGNEQYF. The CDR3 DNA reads TGTGCCAGCGCCGGGACAGGAAACGAGCAGTACTTC.

CDR3 nucleotide sequence: TGCAGTGCTAGTTTGGTAGCGGGGGGGCAAGAGACCCAGTACTTC. This encodes CSASLVAGGQETQYF. The V call is TRBV20-1, the J call TRBJ2-5, with 11 bases matching TRBD2. The ends lost 3 bases at V and 2 bases at J; junction bases unmatched: 5. The V gene's germline CDR1 is DFQATT and CDR2 SNEGSKA (reference sequence). The CDR3 consists of 15 residues.

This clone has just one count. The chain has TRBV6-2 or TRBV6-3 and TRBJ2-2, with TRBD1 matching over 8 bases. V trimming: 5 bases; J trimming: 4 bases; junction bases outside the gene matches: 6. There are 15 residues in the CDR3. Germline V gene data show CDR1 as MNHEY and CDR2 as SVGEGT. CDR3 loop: CASSPGQGLTGELFF. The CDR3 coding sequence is TGTGCCAGCAGTCCAGGACAGGGCCTCACCGGGGAGCTGTTTTTT.

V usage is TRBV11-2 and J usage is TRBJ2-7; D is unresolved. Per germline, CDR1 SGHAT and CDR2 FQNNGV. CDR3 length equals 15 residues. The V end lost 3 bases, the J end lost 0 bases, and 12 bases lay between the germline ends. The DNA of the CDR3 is TGTGCCAGCAGCTTGCTTCCTAGAGACTCCTACGAGCAGTACTTC. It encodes CASSLLPRDSYEQYF.

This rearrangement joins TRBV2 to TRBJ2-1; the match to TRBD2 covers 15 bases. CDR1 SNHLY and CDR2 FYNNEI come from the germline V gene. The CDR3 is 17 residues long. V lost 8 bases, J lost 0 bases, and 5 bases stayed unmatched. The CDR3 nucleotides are TGTGCCAGCGGGGGACTAGCGGGAGGCACCTCCTACAATGAGCAGTTCTTC. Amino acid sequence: CASGGLAGGTSYNEQFF.

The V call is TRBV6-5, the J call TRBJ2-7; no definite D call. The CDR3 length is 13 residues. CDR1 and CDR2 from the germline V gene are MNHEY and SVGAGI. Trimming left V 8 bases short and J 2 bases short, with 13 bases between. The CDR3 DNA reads TGTGCCAGCTCCCGCCCAGGCACCTACGAGCAGTACGTC. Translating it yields CASSRPGTYEQYV.

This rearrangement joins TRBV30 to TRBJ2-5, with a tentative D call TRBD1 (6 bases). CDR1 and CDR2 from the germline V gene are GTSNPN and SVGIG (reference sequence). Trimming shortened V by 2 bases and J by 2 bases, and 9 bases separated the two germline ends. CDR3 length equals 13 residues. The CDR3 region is CAWSLGAQETQYF. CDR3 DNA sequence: TGTGCCTGGAGTCTGGGGGCACAAGAGACCCAGTACTTC.

Written as DNA, the CDR3 is TGTGCCAGCAGTCCCGGGACTAACTATGGCTACACCTTC. It translates to CASSPGTNYGYTF. The chain is built from TRBV6-5 and TRBJ1-2; no definite D call. V shed 5 bases and J shed 0 bases, with 7 bases lying between them. The CDR3 runs to 13 residues. Germline V CDR1 and CDR2: MNHEY, SVGAGI.

CDR3 loop: CASLLEVYTEAFF. The CDR3 DNA follows: TGTGCCAGCTTGCTGGAGGTTTACACTGAAGCTTTCTTT. The chain uses TRBV6-6 and TRBJ1-1; D not resolved. Germline V gene sequence: CDR1 MNHNY, CDR2 SVGAGI (reference sequence). V was clipped by 8 bases and J by 3 bases, with 13 bases between them. CDR3 length equals 13 residues.

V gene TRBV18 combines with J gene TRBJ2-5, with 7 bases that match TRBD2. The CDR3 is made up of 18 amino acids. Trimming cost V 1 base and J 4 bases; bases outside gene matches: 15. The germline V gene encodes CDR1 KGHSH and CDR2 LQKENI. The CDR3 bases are TGTGCCAGCTCACCACAGCGGAGAAGCGGGAATTTGGGAGAGACCCAGTACTTC. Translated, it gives CASSPQRRSGNLGETQYF.

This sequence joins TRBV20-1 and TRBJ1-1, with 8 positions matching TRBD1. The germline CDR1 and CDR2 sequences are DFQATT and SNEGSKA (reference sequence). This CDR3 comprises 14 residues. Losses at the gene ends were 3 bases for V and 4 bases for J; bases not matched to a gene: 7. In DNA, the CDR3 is TGCAGTGCTAGTTTTGACAGGGGAGGCACTGAAGCTTTCTTT. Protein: CSASFDRGGTEAFF.